This T cell receptor beta chain appears in the sequencing data of a study of CD4 T cells in relation to SARS-CoV-2 and coronaviruses. CD4+ T cells from unexposed donors were obtained before the COVID-19 pandemic (2011-2018). CD4+ T cells were isolated from the cells after around eleven days of culture. On this clone: What it binds is unknown.

Generated by immunoSEQ multiplex PCR, the TCRdb table keeps only in-frame clones and is missing some. The sample lists 20,000 or so clones; 78% were seen once. Germline CDR1 reads LGHDT; CDR2 reads YNNKEL (reference sequence). V dropped 2 bases and J dropped 1; count of bases not matched to a gene: 2. The CDR3 is 15 amino acids. What was sequenced was CD4+ T cells from PBMCs, cultured in vitro. V and J are TRBV3-1 (or the pseudogene TRBV3-2) and TRBJ2-3; 8 bases line up with TRBD2. The receptor's source is a human donor in good health. Written as DNA, the CDR3 is TGTGCCAGCAGCCAATATAGCGGGGGCACAGATACGCAGTATTTT. Translation gives CASSQYSGGTDTQYF.